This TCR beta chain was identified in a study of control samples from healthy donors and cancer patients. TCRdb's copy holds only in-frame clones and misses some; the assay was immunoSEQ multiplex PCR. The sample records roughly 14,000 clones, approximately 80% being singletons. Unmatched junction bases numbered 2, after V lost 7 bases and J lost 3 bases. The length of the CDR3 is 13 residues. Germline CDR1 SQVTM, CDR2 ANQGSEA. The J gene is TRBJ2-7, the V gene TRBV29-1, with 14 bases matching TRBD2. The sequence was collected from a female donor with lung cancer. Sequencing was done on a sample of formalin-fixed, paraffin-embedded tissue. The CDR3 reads CSAGLAGGYEQYF. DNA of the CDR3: TGCAGCGCTGGACTAGCGGGGGGCTACGAGCAGTACTTC.